The 11 T cell receptor beta chains below were found in one sample sequenced in a study of cytomegalovirus exposure and HLA in healthy donors. The data were produced by immunoSEQ multiplex PCR, yet TCRdb's version contains in-frame clones alone and is incomplete. Of over 85,000 clones listed, around nine tenths were seen once; the top ten hold under 1.5%. Sequenced sample: PBMCs. These receptors were obtained from a woman aged 30 to 39 in good health and CMV-seropositive.

The gene calls are TRBV6-5 and TRBJ1-5, with 8 bases fitting TRBD1. Germline CDR1 MNHEY, CDR2 SVGAGI. CDR3 size: 14 residues. V lost 5 bases, J lost 4 bases, and 4 bases stayed unmatched. CDR3: CASSTDRGNQPQHF. The CDR3 DNA reads as TGTGCCAGCAGTACCGACAGGGGAAATCAGCCCCAGCATTTT.

The V call is TRBV2, the J call TRBJ1-1; 7 positions match TRBD1. Germline values: CDR1 SNHLY, CDR2 FYNNEI. There are 15 residues in the CDR3. V lost 7 bases and J lost 5; bases outside the gene matches: 13. CDR3 protein: CASTYRDSLGTEAFF. DNA for the CDR3: TGTGCCAGCACTTACCGGGACAGCCTAGGGACTGAAGCTTTCTTT. Together with reference TRBV2 and TRBJ1-1, the CDR3 gives the full variable domain: EPEVTQTPSHQVTQMGQEVILRCVPISNHLYFYWYRQILGQKVEFLVSFYNNEISEKSEIFDDQFSVERPDGSNFTLKIRSTKLEDSAMYFCASTYRDSLGTEAFFGQGTRLTVV.

V gene TRBV5-1 combines with J gene TRBJ2-3, with TRBD1 as a possible D gene (6 bases). The germline V gene encodes CDR1 SGHRS and CDR2 YFSETQ. Trimming removed 7 bases from V and 2 bases from J, with 8 bases in between. The length of the CDR3 is 12 residues. The CDR3 sequence: CASGQHTDTQYF. For the CDR3, the DNA is TGCGCCAGCGGACAGCACACAGATACGCAGTATTTT.

V and J are TRBV6-5 and TRBJ1-3, with TRBD1 as a possible D gene (5 bases). V was pared by 4 bases and J by 0 bases, with 10 bases between. This CDR3 spans 15 amino acids. CDR1 is MNHEY and CDR2 is SVGAGI in the germline V gene. The CDR3 bases are TGTGCCAGCAGTTGGAGGGGTCTCTCTGGAAACACCATATATTTT. Its protein is CASSWRGLSGNTIYF.

The rearrangement uses TRBV4-1 and TRBJ2-1, with D hard to call. The CDR3 is made up of 18 amino acids. Germline CDR1 MGHRA, CDR2 YSYEKL. V lost 4 bases, J lost 0 bases, and 19 bases lay in between. Here the CDR3 reads CASSRLPSVGSSYNEQFF. Here the CDR3 DNA reads TGCGCCAGCAGCCGCCTCCCCAGCGTGGGTAGCTCCTACAATGAGCAGTTCTTC.

The rearrangement uses TRBV9 and TRBJ2-5; TRBD1 matches 9 bases. The CDR3 consists of 15 residues. With 0 bases clipped from V and 4 bases from J, the junction kept 4 bases outside the gene matches. CDR1 and CDR2 from the germline V gene are SGDLS and YYNGEE. CDR3 loop: CASSVGGQGGETQYF. The CDR3, as DNA: TGTGCCAGCAGCGTAGGGGGACAGGGAGGAGAGACCCAGTACTTC.

The chain recombines TRBV6-1 with TRBJ2-2; TRBD1 agrees at 8 bases. V gave up 8 bases and J gave up 2 bases; unmatched junction bases: 4. The germline gives CDR1 MNHNS, CDR2 SASEGT. This CDR3 has 14 residues. The CDR3 coding sequence is TGTGCCAGCGGGGGACAGGTTAACACCGGGGAGCTGTTTTTT. Translating gives CASGGQVNTGELFF.

This clone appeared once. This sequence joins TRBV19 and TRBJ2-7; 7 bases match TRBD1. V gave up 3 bases and J gave up 6 bases; unmatched junction bases: 14. The CDR3 is 16 residues long. Germline CDR1 reads LNHDA; CDR2 reads SQIVND (reference sequence). The CDR3 protein is CASSMGVAGGHVEQYF. CDR3 sequence (DNA): TGTGCCAGTAGTATGGGTGTGGCAGGGGGACACGTCGAGCAGTACTTC.

The V gene is TRBV29-1, the J gene TRBJ1-4; no clear D gene. Trimming stripped 4 bases from V and 10 bases from J, with 13 bases between. In germline, CDR1 is SQVTM, CDR2 ANQGSEA. The CDR3 extends over 12 amino acids. The CDR3 DNA reads TGCAGCGTTGTAGGTGGGGAGGGAAAACTGTTTTTT. This codes for CSVVGGEGKLFF.

The rearrangement links TRBV30 to TRBJ1-1; 9 bases map to TRBD1. The germline V gene has CDR1 GTSNPN and CDR2 SVGIG (reference sequence). The CDR3 runs to 13 residues. Trimming removed 6 bases from V and 7 bases from J; junction bases left unmatched: 9. The CDR3 region is CACTTGGSGEAFF. The CDR3 DNA is TGTGCCTGTACAACAGGGGGCTCGGGTGAAGCTTTCTTT.

Of note for this clone: Additional DNA sequences in this sample encode the identical CDR3. The chain carries TRBV5-1 and TRBJ2-3; D is perhaps TRBD2 (6 bases). V lost 1 base to trimming and J lost 0 bases, with 9 bases between them. This CDR3 has 15 amino acids. The germline gives CDR1 SGHRS, CDR2 YFSETQ. CDR3 coding DNA: TGCGCCAGCAGCTTGACTAGCACAAGCACAGATACGCAGTATTTT. Its protein product is CASSLTSTSTDTQYF.